These 31 T cell receptor beta chains share one sample of origin, sequenced in a study of blood T cell repertoires in COVID-19 (dated by TCRdb to the early 2020s). Libraries came from the immunoSEQ multiplex PCR assay. TCRdb mirrors the immuneACCESS table, restricted to in-frame sequences. Some clones are absent from its copies; in checked studies, under half trace to an unresolved V gene, and the reason for the others is unknown. The sample has roughly 30,000 clones on record, roughly nine tenths of them singletons. The top ten constitute about 3.4% of the sample. Input material: peripheral blood. The origin of the receptors is a human donor in a cohort sampled during active COVID-19.

The chain carries TRBV4-2 and TRBJ2-7; 8 positions match TRBD1. Germline V CDR1 and CDR2: LGHNA, YNFKEQ. This CDR3 has 13 residues. V was clipped by 2 bases and J by 5 bases; unmatched bases: 2. The CDR3 region is CASSQQGANEQYF. The DNA for the CDR3 is TGTGCCAGCAGCCAACAGGGGGCTAACGAGCAGTACTTC.

This CDR3 is CASSSYAGGYTGELFF. The CDR3 DNA sequence: TGTGCCAGCAGCTCCTACGCGGGGGGGTACACCGGGGAGCTGTTTTTT. This chain uses TRBV5-4 with TRBJ2-2, with 9 bases aligning to TRBD2. Germline assignment: CDR1 SGHNT and CDR2 YYREEE (reference sequence). The CDR3 length is 16 residues. J was trimmed by 3 bases and V by 3 bases; bases with no gene match: 6.

The rearrangement links TRBV4-1 to TRBJ2-2; D might be TRBD2 (6 bases). The CDR3 contains 16 residues. V lost 4 bases, J lost 1 base, and 13 bases lay in between. The germline V gene encodes CDR1 MGHRA and CDR2 YSYEKL. CDR3 residues: CASSRGGALNTGELFF. DNA of the CDR3: TGCGCCAGCAGCCGAGGAGGGGCCCTGAACACCGGGGAGCTGTTTTTT.

V is TRBV9 and J is TRBJ2-1; TRBD2 agrees at 11 bases. The CDR3 is made up of 15 amino acids. Germline CDR1 and CDR2: SGDLS and YYNGEE. The ends lost 4 bases at V and 7 bases at J; junction bases unmatched: 7. CDR3 DNA sequence: TGTGCCAGCAGCCTTAGCGGGGGGGCCAATAATGAGCAGTTCTTC. This translates into CASSLSGGANNEQFF. Supplemented by reference TRBV9 and TRBJ2-1, the full variable domain reads DSGVTQTPKHLITATGQRVTLRCSPRSGDLSVYWYQQSLDQGLQFLIQYYNGEERAKGNILERFSAQQFPDLHSELNLSSLELGDSALYFCASSLSGGANNEQFFGPGTRLTVL.

The J gene is TRBJ2-1, the V gene TRBV10-3; D gene unclear. The CDR3 has 12 amino acids. CDR1 and CDR2 (germline): ENHRY, SYGVKD. The CDR3 here is CVPLRFDNEQFF. The DNA of the CDR3 is TGTGTTCCGTTGAGGTTTGACAATGAGCAGTTCTTC.

The rearrangement links TRBV18 to TRBJ1-6; 9 bases are a match to TRBD1. V shed 2 bases and J 10 bases; nucleotides not matched to a gene: 6. Per germline, CDR1 KGHSH and CDR2 LQKENI. There are 15 residues in the CDR3. DNA for the CDR3: TGTGCCAGCTCACCAGGGACAGGGTCGTCCTCACCCCTCCACTTT. This translates into CASSPGTGSSSPLHF.

This chain's CDR3 is CASSPLLTESSTDTQYF. In nucleotides, the CDR3 is TGTGCCAGCTCACCACTTCTGACAGAATCTAGCACAGATACGCAGTATTTT. This chain uses TRBV18 with TRBJ2-3; D is possibly TRBD1 (5 bases). V lost 1 base and J 0 bases, leaving 14 bases between the germline ends. The CDR3 loop spans 17 amino acids. From germline, CDR1 is KGHSH and CDR2 LQKENI.

The genes are TRBV6-2 or TRBV6-3 and TRBJ1-6; 12 bases fit TRBD1. The CDR3 loop spans 17 amino acids. V dropped 5 bases and J dropped 5; count of bases not matched to a gene: 7. Germline CDR1 reads MNHEY; CDR2 reads SVGEGT. The CDR3 region has the DNA TGTGCCAGCAGTCCCGGGACAGGGGGCGCGGATAATTCACCCCTCCACTTT. It codes for CASSPGTGGADNSPLHF.

This clone was detected once. The chain carries TRBV9 and TRBJ2-1; D perhaps matches TRBD2 (6 bases). The V and J ends lost 4 bases and 2 bases respectively, with 16 bases between them. Germline V gives CDR1 SGDLS, CDR2 YYNGEE. The CDR3 contains 16 residues. The CDR3 DNA is TGTGCCAGCAGCTTAAACTCGGGACTTACCTACAATGAGCAGTTCTTC. Translated: CASSLNSGLTYNEQFF.

The chain employs TRBV5-1 and TRBJ2-5, with TRBD1 matching 9 bases. Germline trimming cut 0 bases from V and 5 bases from J; bases unmatched to any gene: 11. Germline CDR1 is SGHRS and CDR2 is YFSETQ. The CDR3 has 17 amino acids. The CDR3: CASSLGNTGTGWETQYF. CDR3 nucleotides: TGCGCCAGCAGCTTGGGGAATACCGGGACAGGGTGGGAGACCCAGTACTTC.

Here the CDR3 DNA reads TGTGCCAGTAGTATGGCCCAGGGGTATAATTCACCCCTCCACTTT. Amino acids: CASSMAQGYNSPLHF. The chain links TRBV19 to TRBJ1-6; D possibly corresponds to TRBD1 (6 bases). Looked up from germline, CDR1 is LNHDA and CDR2 is SQIVND (reference sequence). This CDR3 has 15 amino acids. V dropped 3 bases and J dropped 4 bases, with 10 bases sitting between them.

This clone was counted only a few times. V and J are TRBV30 and TRBJ1-1; 7 bases align to TRBD1. The V segment lost 5 bases and the J segment 1 base; nucleotides outside the gene matches: 1. Germline-derived CDR1 and CDR2 are GTSNPN and SVGIG (reference sequence). This CDR3 is 12 amino acids long. The CDR3 DNA reads as TGTGCCTGGGGACAGGAGAACACTGAAGCTTTCTTT. Its protein is CAWGQENTEAFF.

The rearrangement uses TRBV10-3 and TRBJ2-1; maybe TRBD2 (5 bases). The V end lost 6 bases, the J end lost 7 bases, and 13 bases lay between the germline ends. The CDR3 runs to 13 residues. The germline V gene encodes CDR1 ENHRY and CDR2 SYGVKD. The CDR3 DNA sequence: TGTGCCATCAGGGGCCGGGGTGGAAATGAGCAGTTCTTC. Translated, it gives CAIRGRGGNEQFF.

This clone was picked up a small number of times. This sequence joins TRBV10-1 and TRBJ1-6; 12 nucleotides align to TRBD1. CDR1 and CDR2 from the germline V gene are WNHNN and SYGVQD (reference sequence). The CDR3 has 15 residues. V dropped 7 bases and J dropped 10; count of bases not matched to a gene: 8. CDR3 DNA: TGCGCCAGCAAATCCGGGACAGGGGGCGGATCACCCCTCCACTTT. It codes for CASKSGTGGGSPLHF.

V gene TRBV18 combines with J gene TRBJ1-4; the match to TRBD1 covers 11 bases. The CDR3 loop spans 15 amino acids. Germline V CDR1 and CDR2: KGHSH, LQKENI. J was trimmed by 6 bases and V by 3 bases; bases with no gene match: 3. The CDR3, as DNA: TGTGCCAGCTCACCCAGGACAGGGGGCGATGAAAAACTGTTTTTT. Protein product: CASSPRTGGDEKLFF.

The CDR3 reads CASSESVTDTQYF. DNA of the CDR3: TGTGCCAGCAGTGAATCTGTCACAGATACGCAGTATTTT. The V gene is TRBV25-1, the J gene TRBJ2-3; D is undetermined. Germline V lookup: CDR1 MGHDK, CDR2 SYGVNS. Trimming removed 1 base from V and 2 bases from J, with 4 bases in between. This CDR3 comprises 13 residues.

This clone was detected once. The chain uses TRBV18 and TRBJ2-2; possible D gene TRBD1, 6 bases. V was trimmed by 2 bases and J by 6 bases, leaving 13 bases between them. This CDR3 spans 15 amino acids. Per germline, CDR1 KGHSH and CDR2 LQKENI. The CDR3 here is CASSPSQGNAGELFF. The CDR3 nucleotides are TGTGCCAGCTCACCAAGCCAGGGGAATGCCGGGGAGCTGTTTTTT.

J is TRBJ1-2 and V is TRBV7-8; no clear D. Between the trimmed V and J ends, which lost 4 bases and 1 base, there was a span of 7 bases. The CDR3 loop spans 13 amino acids. In germline, CDR1 is SGHVS, CDR2 FQNEAQ. The CDR3 region is CASSYTVNYGYTF. The CDR3 DNA reads TGTGCCAGCAGCTACACAGTTAACTATGGCTACACCTTC.

This chain joins TRBV7-6 and TRBJ1-2; D remains ambiguous. This CDR3 contains 14 residues. From germline, CDR1 is SGHVS and CDR2 FNYEAQ. The V end was cut by 5 bases, the J end by 8 bases, with 18 bases between. CDR3 sequence: CASSLDRRGRGYTF. The CDR3 region has the DNA TGTGCCAGCAGCCTAGATAGGCGGGGAAGAGGCTACACCTTC. Using reference TRBV7-6 and TRBJ1-2 for the parts outside the CDR3, the full variable domain is GAGVSQSPRYKVTKRGQDVALRCDPISGHVSLYWYRQALGQGPEFLTYFNYEAQQDKSGLPNDRFSAERPEGSISTLTIQRTEQRDSAMYRCASSLDRRGRGYTFGSGTRLTVV.

V usage is TRBV14 and J usage is TRBJ2-1, with 11 bases aligning to TRBD1. V was clipped by 4 bases and J by 2 bases; unmatched bases: 10. Looked up from germline, CDR1 is SGHDN and CDR2 is FVKESK. The CDR3 runs 18 residues. In DNA form, the CDR3 reads TGTGCCAGCAGCCGCTACCCCCCGGGACAGGGGGCCTACAATGAGCAGTTCTTC. Encoded protein: CASSRYPPGQGAYNEQFF.

In regard to this clone: This CDR3 is also generated by other DNA sequences in the sample. The V and J genes are TRBV5-7 and TRBJ1-2, with 12 bases identical to TRBD1. TRBV5-7 is designated an ORF whose function remains uncertain. With V trimmed by 3 bases and J by 3 bases, 6 bases remained unmatched. The CDR3 spans 16 residues. The CDR3 spells CASSYGDRGRDYGYTF. The CDR3 bases are TGTGCCAGCAGCTACGGGGACAGGGGGCGAGACTATGGCTACACCTTC.

This chain joins TRBV19 and TRBJ2-1; the match to TRBD2 covers 9 bases. The CDR3 has 15 residues. CDR1 and CDR2 from the germline V gene are LNHDA and SQIVND (reference sequence). J gave up 8 bases and V 3 bases, and 8 bases lay outside the gene matches. The CDR3 bases are TGTGCCAGTAGTATTAAAGGCGGGGGGGGCGATGAGCAGTTCTTC. It specifies CASSIKGGGGDEQFF.

The chain joins TRBV4-1 to TRBJ1-4; 8 nucleotides agree with TRBD1. The CDR3 runs to 15 residues. The ends lost 1 base at V and 7 bases at J; junction bases unmatched: 5. Germline assignment: CDR1 MGHRA and CDR2 YSYEKL. CDR3 DNA: TGCGCCAGCAGCCAAGCAGGGGGCAGAAGTGAAAAACTGTTTTTT. Translation: CASSQAGGRSEKLFF.

This chain connects TRBV28 to TRBJ1-1; no clear D gene. CDR1 is MDHEN, CDR2 SYDVKM, per germline. The ends were cut back, 3 bases at V and 2 bases at J, with 7 bases in the middle. The CDR3 loop spans 13 amino acids. The CDR3 loop reads CASSLGFNTEAFF. The DNA of the CDR3 is TGTGCCAGCAGTTTGGGCTTTAACACTGAAGCTTTCTTT.

The chain joins TRBV7-2 to TRBJ2-7; 15 nucleotides match TRBD2. There are 15 residues in the CDR3. V shed 5 bases, J shed 8 bases, and the junction held 7 bases outside the gene matches. Germline V gene data show CDR1 as SGHTA and CDR2 as FQGNSA. The CDR3 coding sequence is TGTGCCAGCAGCCCCGGACTAGCGGGGGGGCACAAGCAGTACTTC. Translation gives CASSPGLAGGHKQYF.

The rearrangement uses TRBV10-1 and TRBJ1-1; D uncertain. Trimming left V 6 bases short and J 5 bases short, with 10 bases between. The CDR3 has 12 residues. The V gene's germline CDR1 is WNHNN and CDR2 SYGVQD (reference sequence). The CDR3 is CASRDPGTEAFF. CDR3 coding DNA: TGCGCCAGCAGGGATCCGGGGACTGAAGCTTTCTTT.

The V call is TRBV10-3, the J call TRBJ2-5; 8 bases fit TRBD2. Germline V CDR1 and CDR2: ENHRY, SYGVKD. The junction had 2 bases not matched to a gene; V was cut back by 4 bases and J by 1 base. The CDR3 loop spans 14 amino acids. The CDR3 sequence: CAISGGGSQETQYF. CDR3 bases: TGTGCCATCAGTGGCGGGGGGTCCCAAGAGACCCAGTACTTC.

The V call is TRBV9, the J call TRBJ2-7; 7 positions match TRBD1. Germline loops: CDR1 SGDLS, CDR2 YYNGEE. CDR3 size: 12 residues. After removal of 3 bases from V and 6 bases from J, the junction contained 3 bases not matched to a gene. The chain's CDR3 is CASSGQGTEQYF. Here the CDR3 DNA reads TGTGCCAGCAGCGGACAGGGTACCGAGCAGTACTTC.

This rearrangement joins TRBV6-5 to TRBJ1-2; maybe TRBD1 (6 bases). CDR1 and CDR2 from the germline V gene are MNHEY and SVGAGI. This CDR3 is built from 13 residues. The V and J ends lost 0 bases and 13 bases respectively, with 15 bases between them. CDR3 nucleotides: TGTGCCAGCAGTTACTCCTTCGACAGGCAAGGCACCTTC. This encodes CASSYSFDRQGTF.

The CDR3 protein is CASSLIAGASNSPLHF. CDR3 coding DNA: TGTGCCAGCAGCTTAATTGCAGGGGCCTCTAATTCACCCCTCCACTTT. V usage is TRBV7-2 and J usage is TRBJ1-6; a weak D match, TRBD1 (6 bases). Germline-derived CDR1 and CDR2 are SGHTA and FQGNSA. The CDR3 totals 16 residues. The ends were cut back, 2 bases at V and 6 bases at J, with 14 bases in the middle.

This clone was observed a handful of times. The chain recombines TRBV4-3 with TRBJ1-2, with D possibly matching TRBD1 (6 bases). The CDR3 is 16 amino acids. Deletions cut 3 bases from V and 7 bases from J, with 21 bases between. Germline-derived CDR1 and CDR2 are LGHNA and YSLEER. The chain's CDR3 is CASSQSPSGRGIGYTF. CDR3 in DNA: TGCGCCAGCAGCCAGAGTCCAAGTGGCAGGGGAATTGGCTACACCTTC.